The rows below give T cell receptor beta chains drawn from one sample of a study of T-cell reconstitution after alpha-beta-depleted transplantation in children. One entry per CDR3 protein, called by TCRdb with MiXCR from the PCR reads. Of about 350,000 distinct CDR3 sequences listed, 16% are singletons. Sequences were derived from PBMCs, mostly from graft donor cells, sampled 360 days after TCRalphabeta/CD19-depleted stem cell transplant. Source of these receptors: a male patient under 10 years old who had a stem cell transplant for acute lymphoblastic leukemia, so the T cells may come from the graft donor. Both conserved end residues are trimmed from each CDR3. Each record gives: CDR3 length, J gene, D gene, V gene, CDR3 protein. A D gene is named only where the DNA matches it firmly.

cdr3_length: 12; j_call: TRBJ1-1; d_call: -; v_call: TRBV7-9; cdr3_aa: ASSFPRNNTEAF
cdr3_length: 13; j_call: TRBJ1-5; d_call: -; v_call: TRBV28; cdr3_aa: ASSSDRIPNQPQH
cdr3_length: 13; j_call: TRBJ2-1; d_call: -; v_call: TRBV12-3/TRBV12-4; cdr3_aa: ASSLARGTLREQF
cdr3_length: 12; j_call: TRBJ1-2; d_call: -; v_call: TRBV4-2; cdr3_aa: ASSYLTEAGGYT
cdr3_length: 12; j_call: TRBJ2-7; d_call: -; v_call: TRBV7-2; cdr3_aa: ASSLREVSYEQY
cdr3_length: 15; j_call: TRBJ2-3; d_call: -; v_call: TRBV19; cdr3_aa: ASSPGRGSASTDTQY
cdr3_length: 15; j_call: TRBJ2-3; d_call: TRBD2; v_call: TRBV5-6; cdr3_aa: ASSPAEPSGNTDTQY
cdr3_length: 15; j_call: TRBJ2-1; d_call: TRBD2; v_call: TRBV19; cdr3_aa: ASSIDRLAGVYNEQF
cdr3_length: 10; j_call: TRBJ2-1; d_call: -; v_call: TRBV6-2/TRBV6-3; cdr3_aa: ASSYRDHEQF
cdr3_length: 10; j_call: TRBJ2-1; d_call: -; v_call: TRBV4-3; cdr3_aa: ASSQVVNEQF
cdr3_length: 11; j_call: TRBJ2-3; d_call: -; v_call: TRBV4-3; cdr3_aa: ASSRVQEDTQY
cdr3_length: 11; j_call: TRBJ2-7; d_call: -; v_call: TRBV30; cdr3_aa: AWSNGIQGEQY
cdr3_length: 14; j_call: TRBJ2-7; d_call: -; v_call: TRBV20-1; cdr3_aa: SATDNSGAYSYEQY
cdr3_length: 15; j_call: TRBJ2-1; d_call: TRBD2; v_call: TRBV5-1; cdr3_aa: ASSFRLAGGSYNEQF
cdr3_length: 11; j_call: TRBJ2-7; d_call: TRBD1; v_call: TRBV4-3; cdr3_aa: ASSQGHRGEQY
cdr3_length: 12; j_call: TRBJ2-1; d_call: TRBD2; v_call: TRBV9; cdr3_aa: ASSVGTRYNEQF
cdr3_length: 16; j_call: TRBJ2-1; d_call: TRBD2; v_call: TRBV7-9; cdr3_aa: ASSRSYPPGLPDNEQF
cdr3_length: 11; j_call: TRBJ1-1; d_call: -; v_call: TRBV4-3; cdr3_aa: ASSHERWTEAF
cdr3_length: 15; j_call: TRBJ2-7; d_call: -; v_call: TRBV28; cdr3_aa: ASAVQGEGLWGYEQY
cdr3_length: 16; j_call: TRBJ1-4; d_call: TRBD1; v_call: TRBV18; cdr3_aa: ASSPGQGLLAANEKLF
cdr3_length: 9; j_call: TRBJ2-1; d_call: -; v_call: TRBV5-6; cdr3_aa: ASGSYNEQF
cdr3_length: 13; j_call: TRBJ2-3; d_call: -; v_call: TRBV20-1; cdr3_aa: SASWASASTDTQY
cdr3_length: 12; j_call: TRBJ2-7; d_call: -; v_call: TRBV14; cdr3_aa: ASSQGVAIYEQY
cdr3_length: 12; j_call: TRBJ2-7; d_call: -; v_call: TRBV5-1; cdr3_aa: ASSLSLGRYEQY
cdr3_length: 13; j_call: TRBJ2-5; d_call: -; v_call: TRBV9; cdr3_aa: ASSFQPGPQETQY
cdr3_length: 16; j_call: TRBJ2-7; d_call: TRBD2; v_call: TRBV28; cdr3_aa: ASSFVGGTSGSLYEQY
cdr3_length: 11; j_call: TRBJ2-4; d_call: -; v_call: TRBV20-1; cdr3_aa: SATGTGENIQY
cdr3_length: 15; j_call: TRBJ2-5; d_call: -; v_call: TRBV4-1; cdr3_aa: ASSQDGRFGVGETQY
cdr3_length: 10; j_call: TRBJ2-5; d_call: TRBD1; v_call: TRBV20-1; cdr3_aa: SADRDQETQY
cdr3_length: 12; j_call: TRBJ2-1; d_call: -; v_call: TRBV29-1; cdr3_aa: SVEEMGAGKMLF
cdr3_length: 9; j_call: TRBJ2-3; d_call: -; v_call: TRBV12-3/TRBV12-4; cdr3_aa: ASRLGDTQY
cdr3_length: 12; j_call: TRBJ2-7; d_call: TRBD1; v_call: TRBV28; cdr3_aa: ASRRTGEYDEQY
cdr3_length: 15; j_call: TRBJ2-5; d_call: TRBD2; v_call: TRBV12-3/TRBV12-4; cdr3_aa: ASISGTSGRATETQY
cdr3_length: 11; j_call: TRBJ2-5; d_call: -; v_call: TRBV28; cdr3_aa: ASSFGLAETQY
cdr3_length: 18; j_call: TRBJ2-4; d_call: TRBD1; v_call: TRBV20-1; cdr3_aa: SASDRTRDRVREAKNIQY
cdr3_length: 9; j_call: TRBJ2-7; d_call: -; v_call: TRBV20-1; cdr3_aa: SAVLAVEQY
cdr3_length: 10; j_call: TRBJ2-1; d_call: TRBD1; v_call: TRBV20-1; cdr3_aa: SASQGAYEQF
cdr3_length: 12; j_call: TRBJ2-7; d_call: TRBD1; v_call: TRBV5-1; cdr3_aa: ASSLVGTAGEQY
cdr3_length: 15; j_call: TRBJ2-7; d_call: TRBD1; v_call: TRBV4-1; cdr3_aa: ASSQGFNRDRPYEQY
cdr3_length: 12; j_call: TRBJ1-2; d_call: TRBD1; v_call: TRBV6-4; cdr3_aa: ASSDGGGPSGYT
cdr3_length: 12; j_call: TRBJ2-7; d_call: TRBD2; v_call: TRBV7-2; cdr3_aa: ASSHSSGAYEQY
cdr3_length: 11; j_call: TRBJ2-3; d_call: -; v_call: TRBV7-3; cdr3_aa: ASSLALRGTQY
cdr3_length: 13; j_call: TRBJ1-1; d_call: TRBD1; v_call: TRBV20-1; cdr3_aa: SAIGQGGWNTEAF
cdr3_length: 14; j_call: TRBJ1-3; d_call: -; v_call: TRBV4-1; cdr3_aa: ASSQEWRTNGNTIY
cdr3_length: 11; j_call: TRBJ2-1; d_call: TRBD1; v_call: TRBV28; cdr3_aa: ASRDSAYNEQF
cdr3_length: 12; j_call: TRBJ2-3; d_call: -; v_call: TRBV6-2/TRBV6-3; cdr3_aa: ASIGGDSTDTQY
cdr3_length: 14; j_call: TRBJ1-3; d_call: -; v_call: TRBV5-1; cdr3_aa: ASSLGRDYSGNTIY
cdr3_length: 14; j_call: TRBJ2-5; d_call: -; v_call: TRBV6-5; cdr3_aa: ASSYSKGNYGETQY
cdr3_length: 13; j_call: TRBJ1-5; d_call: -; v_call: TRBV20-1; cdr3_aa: SARDGWAGWKPQH
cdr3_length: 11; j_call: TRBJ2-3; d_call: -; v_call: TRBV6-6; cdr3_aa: ASNYIDTDTQY
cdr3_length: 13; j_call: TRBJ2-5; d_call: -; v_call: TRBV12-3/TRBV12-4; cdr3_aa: ASSPRWAGPRTQY
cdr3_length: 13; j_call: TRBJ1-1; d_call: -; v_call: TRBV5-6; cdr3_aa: ASSFVENRNTEAF
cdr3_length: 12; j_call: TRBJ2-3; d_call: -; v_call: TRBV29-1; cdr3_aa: SVSDGRGTDTQY
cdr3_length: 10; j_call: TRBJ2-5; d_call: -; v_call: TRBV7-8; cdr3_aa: ASSFDSGTQY
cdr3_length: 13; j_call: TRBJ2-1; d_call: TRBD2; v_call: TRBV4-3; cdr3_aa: ASSRSGRAYNEQF